The 27 T cell receptor beta chains below were found in one sample sequenced in a study of blood T cells in healthy people across ages. Through a sample-barcoded 5' primer and a J-beta primer mix, a second PCR was run for about 6 to 11 cycles. MiXCR was run by TCRdb on the 5' RACE reads, yielding one entry per CDR3 protein. The sample has approximately 780,000 distinct CDR3 sequences; around 25% are singletons. This sample also appeared in a second study, on T cells of mothers and their children.

Specimen: blood. These receptors came from a boy aged 5-17 years in good health.

The V and J genes are TRBV9 and TRBJ2-3; D may be TRBD2 (6 bases). Looked up from germline, CDR1 is SGDLS and CDR2 is YYNGEE. The CDR3 is 15 residues long. Trimming left V 0 bases short and J 2 bases short, with 10 bases between. The CDR3 region is CASSVGGAYTDTQYF. CDR3 in DNA: TGTGCCAGCAGCGTAGGCGGGGCCTACACAGATACGCAGTATTTT.

The chain is built from TRBV12-3 or TRBV12-4 and TRBJ2-1; D ambiguous. Trimming pared 3 bases from V and 5 bases from J, leaving 8 bases between. The CDR3 covers 13 residues. The CDR3 DNA sequence: TGTGCCAGCAGTTTTTACGGAGACAATGAGCAGTTCTTC. Its translation is CASSFYGDNEQFF.

This clonotype was counted between two and nine times. DNA for the CDR3: TGTGCCAGCAGACATACAGGGACTGGCTATGGCTACACCTTC. Its protein is CASRHTGTGYGYTF. The chain links TRBV12-3 or TRBV12-4 to TRBJ1-2, with D possibly being TRBD1 (6 bases). V gave up 6 bases and J gave up 4 bases, with 15 bases separating them. The CDR3 is 14 residues long.

This clonotype was seen more than once but under ten times. V gene TRBV2 combines with J gene TRBJ1-6; 8 nucleotides line up with TRBD1. The junction had 8 bases not matched to a gene; V was cut back by 6 bases and J by 7 bases. The CDR3 sequence is 15 residues long. Germline loops: CDR1 SNHLY, CDR2 FYNNEI. The CDR3 DNA is TGTGCCAGCAGCGACCTCGACAGGGGAAATTCACCCCTCCACTTT. Translated: CASSDLDRGNSPLHF.

This chain uses TRBV3-1 with TRBJ1-2; D is perhaps TRBD1 (5 bases). Germline V gene lookup returns CDR1 LGHDT and CDR2 YNNKEL (reference sequence). The CDR3 is 13 amino acids. Trimming cost V 1 base and J 7 bases, with 10 bases left between them. The CDR3 region has the DNA TGTGCCAGCAGCCAAGCGGCAGGGCCTGGCTACACCTTC. It yields the protein CASSQAAGPGYTF. The full variable domain, in which reference TRBV3-1 and TRBJ1-2 provide the parts outside the CDR3, is DTAVSQTPKYLVTQMGNDKSIKCEQNLGHDTMYWYKQDSKKFLKIMFSYNNKELIINETVPNRFSPKSPDKAHLNLHINSLELGDSAVYFCASSQAAGPGYTFGSGTRLTVV.

This clonotype was seen a few times. The genes are TRBV9 and TRBJ2-6; D is tentatively TRBD1 or TRBD2 (5 bases each). The CDR3 contains 15 residues. With 3 bases removed from V and 3 bases from J, the gap between germline ends came to 10 bases. Germline CDR1 and CDR2: SGDLS and YYNGEE. The CDR3: CASSAGASGANVLTF. CDR3 bases: TGTGCCAGCAGCGCCGGGGCAAGTGGGGCCAACGTCCTGACTTTC.

The chain joins TRBV6-5 to TRBJ2-7; 7 nucleotides match TRBD1. The germline V gene has CDR1 MNHEY and CDR2 SVGAGI. This CDR3 region has 14 residues. The J segment lost 1 base and the V segment lost 6 bases, leaving 6 bases of the junction unmatched. The CDR3 DNA reads TGTGCCAGCAGACGGGACAGTGGTTCCTACGAGCAGTACTTC. Its protein is CASRRDSGSYEQYF.

This clonotype was recorded a few times. The CDR3 protein is CASSPEKLKTQYF. CDR3 bases: TGTGCCAGCAGTCCCGAGAAGTTGAAGACCCAGTACTTC. The V call is TRBV12-3 or TRBV12-4, the J call TRBJ2-5; no clear D gene. The V and J ends lost 5 bases and 6 bases respectively, with 13 bases between them. The CDR3 is made up of 13 amino acids.

The rearrangement joins TRBV30 to TRBJ2-6, with D unclear. This CDR3 has 16 amino acids. Germline V lookup: CDR1 GTSNPN, CDR2 SVGIG (reference sequence). V lost 1 base to trimming and J lost 2 bases, with 12 bases between them. The CDR3 loop reads CAWSALEVTGANVLTF. For the CDR3, the DNA is TGTGCCTGGAGTGCCCTCGAAGTAACTGGGGCCAACGTCCTGACTTTC.

This clonotype occurred a few times. The chain combines TRBV6-6 with TRBJ2-5, with D possibly TRBD1 on 6 matching bases. This CDR3 is 15 amino acids long. V was trimmed by 2 bases and J by 5 bases, leaving 15 bases between them. From germline, CDR1 is MNHNY and CDR2 SVGAGI (reference sequence). As DNA, the CDR3 is TGTGCCAGCAGTTACGGAATACAGGGTTTGGAGACCCAGTACTTC. Translating gives CASSYGIQGLETQYF.

Concerning this clonotype: A much larger clone differs from this one at a single base, so this may be a read error. J is TRBJ2-5 and V is TRBV10-2; 8 bases are a match to TRBD1. CDR3 length: 15 amino acids. Looked up from germline, CDR1 is WSHSY and CDR2 is SAAADI. CDR3 bases: TGCGCCAGCAGTACAACACCGGACAGGGAAGAGATCCAGTACTTC. It yields the protein CASSTTPDREEIQYF.

The chain couples TRBV20-1 to TRBJ2-5, with D perhaps assigned TRBD1 or TRBD2 (5 bases each). With 0 bases removed from V and 5 bases from J, the gap between germline ends came to 13 bases. This CDR3 comprises 14 residues. The germline gives CDR1 DFQATT, CDR2 SNEGSKA (reference sequence). CDR3 protein: CSARDPSREETQYF. In DNA form, the CDR3 reads TGCAGTGCTAGAGATCCCTCCAGGGAGGAGACCCAGTACTTC.

There are a few counts of this clonotype. The germline gene is not matched at one end of the junction; a read error may be the cause. The rearrangement links TRBV5-6 to TRBJ2-3; 13 bases are shared with TRBD2. This CDR3 is 18 amino acids long. The V gene's germline CDR1 is SGHDT and CDR2 YYEEEE. The CDR3 region has the DNA TGTGCCAGCAGCTCCGTCGGGACTAGCGGGGCCATCACAGATACACAGTATTTT. It specifies CASSSVGTSGAITDTQYF.

Notes on this clonotype: With a much larger clone just one base away, this may be a read error. This sequence joins TRBV7-9 and TRBJ1-1; possible D gene TRBD1, 5 bases. CDR1 and CDR2 (germline): SEHNR, FQNEAQ (reference sequence). The CDR3 is 13 residues long. With 3 bases removed from V and 1 base from J, the gap between germline ends came to 6 bases. The DNA of the CDR3 is TGTGCCAGCAGCTTCAGGGCGAACACTGAAGCTTTCTTT. Protein product: CASSFRANTEAFF.

This clonotype was observed a handful of times. This chain connects TRBV6-5 to TRBJ2-7, with TRBD2 identical over 9 bases. CDR1 and CDR2 (germline): MNHEY, SVGAGI. This CDR3 contains 14 residues. The V segment lost 2 bases and the J segment 3 bases; nucleotides outside the gene matches: 2. The CDR3 coding sequence is TGTGCCAGCAGTTACGGGCGGGGGGGCTACGAGCAGTACTTC. It translates to CASSYGRGGYEQYF.

This chain connects TRBV27 to TRBJ2-4, with 9 bases fitting TRBD2. Germline V CDR1 and CDR2: MNHEY, SMNVEV (reference sequence). The CDR3 covers 14 residues. The ends lost 4 bases at V and 7 bases at J; junction bases unmatched: 5. CDR3 nucleotide sequence: TGTGCCAGCAGTTCCGGGACTAGCAAGAACATTCAGTACTTC. This translates into CASSSGTSKNIQYF.

J is TRBJ1-2 and V is TRBV30; D is unresolved. Germline V gives CDR1 GTSNPN, CDR2 SVGIG (reference sequence). The CDR3 runs 13 residues. V lost 5 bases to trimming and J lost 0 bases, with 10 bases between them. Here the CDR3 reads CAWENVPNYGYTF. The DNA of the CDR3 is TGTGCCTGGGAAAATGTTCCTAACTATGGCTACACCTTC.

This clonotype was seen a handful of times. CDR3 coding DNA: TGCGCCAGCAGCGGGGACAGGGGAAACAATTCACCCCTCCACTTT. It is translated as CASSGDRGNNSPLHF. V gene TRBV5-1 combines with J gene TRBJ1-6; 10 bases fit TRBD1. Germline assignment: CDR1 SGHRS and CDR2 YFSETQ. The J segment lost 7 bases and the V segment lost 4 bases, leaving 5 bases of the junction unmatched. This CDR3 has 15 amino acids.

The gene calls are TRBV4-1 and TRBJ1-1; D uncertain. Germline CDR1 MGHRA, CDR2 YSYEKL. V was clipped by 3 bases and J by 1 base, with 18 bases between them. CDR3 length: 17 amino acids. CDR3 region: CASSQFQRSAGNTEAFF. The CDR3 DNA sequence: TGCGCCAGCAGCCAGTTTCAGCGCTCGGCGGGGAACACTGAAGCTTTCTTT.

In its sample, this clonotype was seen a few times. This chain links TRBV12-3 or TRBV12-4 with TRBJ2-7; the match to TRBD1 covers 10 bases. J gave up 2 bases and V 5 bases, and 6 bases lay outside the gene matches. This CDR3 has 15 residues. CDR3 coding DNA: TGTGCCAGCAGTCAACGGGACAGGGGCCCCTACGAGCAGTACTTC. Translation gives CASSQRDRGPYEQYF.

The chain uses TRBV5-1 and TRBJ1-2; D unresolved. V lost 0 bases, J lost 7 bases, and 16 bases lay in between. This CDR3 has 15 amino acids. In germline, CDR1 is SGHRS, CDR2 YFSETQ. The CDR3 loop is CASSLEGQASGGYTF. In DNA form, the CDR3 reads TGCGCCAGCAGCTTGGAAGGTCAGGCGTCTGGTGGCTACACCTTC.

The rearrangement joins TRBV11-2 to TRBJ2-1; the match to TRBD2 covers 7 bases. V shed 3 bases and J 7 bases; nucleotides not matched to a gene: 12. This CDR3 is 16 amino acids long. Germline lookup yields CDR1 SGHAT and CDR2 FQNNGV. As DNA, the CDR3 is TGTGCCAGCAGCTTCCCGGCCGGGGGGTCAAGGAATGAGCAGTTCTTC. Protein sequence: CASSFPAGGSRNEQFF.

V usage is TRBV29-1 and J usage is TRBJ2-7, with D unclear. There are 14 residues in the CDR3. Germline lookup yields CDR1 SQVTM and CDR2 ANQGSEA. V was pared by 1 base and J by 2 bases, with 12 bases between. The CDR3 region is CSVEAKGPPYEQYF. In DNA form, the CDR3 reads TGCAGCGTTGAAGCGAAAGGACCTCCCTACGAGCAGTACTTC.

This rearrangement joins TRBV10-3 to TRBJ2-7, with 9 bases aligning to TRBD2. The germline gives CDR1 ENHRY, CDR2 SYGVKD. The CDR3 sequence is 13 residues long. The V gene end was trimmed by 5 bases and the J gene end by 6 bases; junction bases not matched to a gene: 5. DNA for the CDR3: TGTGCCATCAGTTTTAGCGGGGGAGGCGAGCAGTACTTC. It specifies CAISFSGGGEQYF.

There are a few counts of this clonotype. The chain recombines TRBV11-2 with TRBJ2-5, with D uncertain. V was cut by 6 bases and J by 7 bases, with 15 bases left in between. The CDR3 has 13 residues. The germline V gene encodes CDR1 SGHAT and CDR2 FQNNGV. The CDR3: CASSPDRTGTQYF. CDR3 sequence (DNA): TGTGCCAGCAGTCCTGATCGGACCGGGACCCAGTACTTC.

This clonotype was found many times. A read error may produce the germline difference seen at one junction end. The chain carries TRBV5-1 and TRBJ2-5, with D perhaps TRBD1 (5 bases). The CDR3 consists of 13 residues. The V gene's germline CDR1 is SGHRS and CDR2 YFSETQ. The CDR3 bases are TGTGCCAGCAGCTCCCAGGGCCAAGAGACCCAGTACTTC. Amino acids: CASSSQGQETQYF.

As for this clonotype: The junction departs from germline at one end; a sequencing error may be responsible. The chain combines TRBV4-2 with TRBJ2-5; 12 bases match TRBD2. Germline lookup yields CDR1 LGHNA and CDR2 YNFKEQ. The CDR3 has 16 amino acids. The CDR3 sequence is CASGQVGLAGGETQYF. Here the CDR3 DNA reads TGTGCCAGCGGCCAAGTTGGGCTAGCGGGGGGGGAGACCCAGTACTTC.